This T cell receptor (beta chain) was identified in a study of blood T cells in healthy people across ages. Findings and limits, study-wide: Changes in expanded clonotypes were possibly confounded, as the CMV status of donors was unknown.

This clonotype was seen a few times. What it binds is unknown. CDR3 length: 14 residues. Deletions cut 6 bases from V and 2 bases from J, with 13 bases between. The germline CDR1 and CDR2 sequences are ENHRY and SYGVKD. For the second PCR, which ran for roughly 6 to 12 cycles, a sample-barcoded 5' primer and a J-beta primer mix were used. Paired-end reads containing CDR3 totaled no fewer than 2.5 million for each sample. TCRdb re-analysed the 5' RACE reads in MiXCR, keeping a single row per CDR3 protein. The table shows about 1.4 million distinct CDR3 sequences, with around 55% occurring only once. This receptor was obtained from a young man in good health. Sequencing was carried out using blood. The chain is built from TRBV10-3 and TRBJ2-5; the D gene could be TRBD1 or TRBD2 (5 bases each). The CDR3 coding sequence is TGTGCCATCAGCGGGGCGGAGTGGCAAGAGACCCAGTACTTC. Its translation: CAISGAEWQETQYF.